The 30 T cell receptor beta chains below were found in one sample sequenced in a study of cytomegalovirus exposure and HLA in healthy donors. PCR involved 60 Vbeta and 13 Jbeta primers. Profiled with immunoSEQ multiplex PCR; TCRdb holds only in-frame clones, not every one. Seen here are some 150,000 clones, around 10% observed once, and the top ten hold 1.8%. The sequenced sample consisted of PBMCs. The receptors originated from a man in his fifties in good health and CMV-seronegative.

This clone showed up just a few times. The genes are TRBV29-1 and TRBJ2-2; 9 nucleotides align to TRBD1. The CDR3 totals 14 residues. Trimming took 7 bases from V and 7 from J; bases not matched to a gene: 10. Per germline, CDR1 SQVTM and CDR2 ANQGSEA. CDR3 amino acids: CSAPGTGTGGELFF. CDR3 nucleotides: TGCAGCGCCCCCGGGACAGGGACGGGCGGGGAGCTGTTTTTT.

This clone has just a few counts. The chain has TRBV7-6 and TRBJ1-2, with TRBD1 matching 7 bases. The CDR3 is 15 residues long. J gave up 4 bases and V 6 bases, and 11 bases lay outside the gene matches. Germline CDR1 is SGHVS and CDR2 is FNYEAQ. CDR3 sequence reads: CASSRQGPLGYGYTF. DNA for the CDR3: TGTGCCAGCAGTCGACAGGGCCCCCTGGGCTATGGCTACACCTTC.

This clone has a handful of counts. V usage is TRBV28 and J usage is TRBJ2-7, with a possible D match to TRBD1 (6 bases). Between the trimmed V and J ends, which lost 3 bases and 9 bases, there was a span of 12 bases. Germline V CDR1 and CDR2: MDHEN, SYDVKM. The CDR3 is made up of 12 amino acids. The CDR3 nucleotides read TGTGCCAGCAGTTTTGGGGGCCGGGGGCAGTACTTC. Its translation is CASSFGGRGQYF.

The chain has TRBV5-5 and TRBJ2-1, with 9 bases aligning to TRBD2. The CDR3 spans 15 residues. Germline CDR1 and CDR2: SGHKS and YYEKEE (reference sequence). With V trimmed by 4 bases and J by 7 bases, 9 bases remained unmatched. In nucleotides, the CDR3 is TGTGCCAGCAGCCCGCCAAGCGGGGGGAGGAATGAGCAGTTCTTC. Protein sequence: CASSPPSGGRNEQFF.

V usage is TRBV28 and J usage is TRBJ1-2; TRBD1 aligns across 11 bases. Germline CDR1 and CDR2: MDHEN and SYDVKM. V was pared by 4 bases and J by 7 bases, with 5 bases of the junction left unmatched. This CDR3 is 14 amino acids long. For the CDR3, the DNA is TGTGCCAGCAGTTATGGACAGGGGGCTCTTGGCTACACCTTC. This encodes CASSYGQGALGYTF.

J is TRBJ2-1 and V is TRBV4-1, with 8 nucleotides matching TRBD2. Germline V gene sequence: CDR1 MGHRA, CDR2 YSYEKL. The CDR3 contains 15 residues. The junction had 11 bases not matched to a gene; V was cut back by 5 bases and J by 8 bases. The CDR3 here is CASSLRPGLGDEQFF. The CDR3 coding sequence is TGCGCCAGCAGCTTGCGGCCGGGACTAGGAGATGAGCAGTTCTTC.

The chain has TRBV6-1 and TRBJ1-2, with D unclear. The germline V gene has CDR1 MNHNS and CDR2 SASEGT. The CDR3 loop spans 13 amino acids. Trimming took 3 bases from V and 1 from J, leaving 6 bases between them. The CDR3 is CASSDRGNYGYTF. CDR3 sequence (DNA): TGTGCCAGCAGTGACCGGGGTAACTATGGCTACACCTTC.

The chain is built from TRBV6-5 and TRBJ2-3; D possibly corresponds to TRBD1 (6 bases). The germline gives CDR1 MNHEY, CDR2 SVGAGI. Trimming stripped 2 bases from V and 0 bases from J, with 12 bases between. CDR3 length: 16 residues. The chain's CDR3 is CASSYHGTTSTDTQYF. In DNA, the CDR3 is TGTGCCAGCAGTTACCACGGGACAACTAGCACAGATACGCAGTATTTT.

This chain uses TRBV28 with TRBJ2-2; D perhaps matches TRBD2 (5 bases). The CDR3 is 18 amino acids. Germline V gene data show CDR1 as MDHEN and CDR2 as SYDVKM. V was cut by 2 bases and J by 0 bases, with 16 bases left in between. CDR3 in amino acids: CASSLIPMRAANTGELFF. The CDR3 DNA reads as TGTGCCAGCAGTTTAATCCCGATGAGGGCAGCGAACACCGGGGAGCTGTTTTTT.

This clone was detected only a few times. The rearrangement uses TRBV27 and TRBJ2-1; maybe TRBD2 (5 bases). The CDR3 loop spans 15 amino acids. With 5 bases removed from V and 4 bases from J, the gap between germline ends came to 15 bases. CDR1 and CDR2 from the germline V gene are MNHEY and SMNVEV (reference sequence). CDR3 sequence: CASSDVAGPYNEQFF. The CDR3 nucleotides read TGTGCCAGCAGTGATGTGGCGGGCCCATACAATGAGCAGTTCTTC.

The CDR3 sequence is CASSLTRSVGASGEQFF. The CDR3 coding sequence is TGTGCCAGCAGCTTAACCAGGTCGGTGGGGGCCTCCGGTGAGCAGTTCTTC. The chain combines TRBV7-3 with TRBJ2-1; tentatively, D is TRBD1 (6 bases). Trimming removed 0 bases at V and 9 bases at J, with 21 bases between. CDR3 length: 17 amino acids. Germline assignment: CDR1 SGHTA and CDR2 FQGTGA. Together with reference TRBV7-3 and TRBJ2-1, the CDR3 gives the full variable domain: GAGVSQTPSNKVTEKGKYVELRCDPISGHTALYWYRQSLGQGPEFLIYFQGTGAADDSGLPNDRFFAVRPEGSVSTLKIQRTERGDSAVYLCASSLTRSVGASGEQFFGPGTRLTVL.

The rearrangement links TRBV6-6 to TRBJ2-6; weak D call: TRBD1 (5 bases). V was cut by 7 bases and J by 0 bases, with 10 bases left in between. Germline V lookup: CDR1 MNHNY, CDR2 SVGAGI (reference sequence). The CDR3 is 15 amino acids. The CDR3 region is CASTTRGSGANVLTF. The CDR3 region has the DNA TGTGCCAGCACCACAAGGGGCTCTGGGGCCAACGTCCTGACTTTC.

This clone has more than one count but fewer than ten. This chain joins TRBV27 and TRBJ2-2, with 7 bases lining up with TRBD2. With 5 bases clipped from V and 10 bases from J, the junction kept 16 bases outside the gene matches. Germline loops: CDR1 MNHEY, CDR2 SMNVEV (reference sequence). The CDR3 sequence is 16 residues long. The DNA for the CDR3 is TGTGCCAGCAGTCCGCTAACTTCCGGACTAGTTGCGGAGCTGTTTTTT. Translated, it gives CASSPLTSGLVAELFF.

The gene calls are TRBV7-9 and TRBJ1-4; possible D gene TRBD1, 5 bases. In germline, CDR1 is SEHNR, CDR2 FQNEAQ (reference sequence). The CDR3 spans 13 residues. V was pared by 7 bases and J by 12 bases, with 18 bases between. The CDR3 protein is CASNPGPTGELFF. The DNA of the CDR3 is TGTGCCAGCAACCCGGGACCCACGGGAGAACTGTTTTTT.

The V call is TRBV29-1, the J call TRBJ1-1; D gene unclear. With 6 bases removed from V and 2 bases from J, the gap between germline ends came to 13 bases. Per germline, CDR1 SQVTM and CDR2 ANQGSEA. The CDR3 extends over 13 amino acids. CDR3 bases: TGCAGCGTGGCCGATGACACAAACACTGAAGCTTTCTTT. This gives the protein CSVADDTNTEAFF.

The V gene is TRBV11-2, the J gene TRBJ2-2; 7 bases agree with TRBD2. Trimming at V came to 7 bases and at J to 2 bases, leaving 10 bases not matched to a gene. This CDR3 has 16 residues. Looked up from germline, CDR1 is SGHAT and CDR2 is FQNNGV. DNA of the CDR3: TGTGCCAGCAACCCCGTGGCGGGGGTAAACACCGGGGAGCTGTTTTTT. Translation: CASNPVAGVNTGELFF.

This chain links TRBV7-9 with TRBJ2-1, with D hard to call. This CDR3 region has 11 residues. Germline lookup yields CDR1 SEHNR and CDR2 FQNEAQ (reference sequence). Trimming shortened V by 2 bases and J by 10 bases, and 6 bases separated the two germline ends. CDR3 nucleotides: TGTGCCAGCAGCTTAACTGCCGAGCAGTTCTTC. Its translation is CASSLTAEQFF.

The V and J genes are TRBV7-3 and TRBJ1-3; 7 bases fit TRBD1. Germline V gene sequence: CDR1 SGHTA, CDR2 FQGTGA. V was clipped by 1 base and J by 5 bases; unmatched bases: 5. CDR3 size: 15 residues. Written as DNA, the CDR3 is TGTGCCAGCAGCTTAAGAGCAGGGGGTAGAAACACCATATATTTT. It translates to CASSLRAGGRNTIYF. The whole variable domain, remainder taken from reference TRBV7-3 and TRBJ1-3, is GAGVSQTPSNKVTEKGKYVELRCDPISGHTALYWYRQSLGQGPEFLIYFQGTGAADDSGLPNDRFFAVRPEGSVSTLKIQRTERGDSAVYLCASSLRAGGRNTIYFGEGSWLTVV.

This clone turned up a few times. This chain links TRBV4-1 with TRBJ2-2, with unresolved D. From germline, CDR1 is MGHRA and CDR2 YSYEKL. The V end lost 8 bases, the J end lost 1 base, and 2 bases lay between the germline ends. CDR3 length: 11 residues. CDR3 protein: CASRNTGELFF. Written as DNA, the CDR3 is TGCGCCAGCCGGAACACCGGGGAGCTGTTTTTT.

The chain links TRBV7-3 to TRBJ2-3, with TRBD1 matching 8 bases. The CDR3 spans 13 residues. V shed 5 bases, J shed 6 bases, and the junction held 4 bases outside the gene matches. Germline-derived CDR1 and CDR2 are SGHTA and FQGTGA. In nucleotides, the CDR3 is TGTGCCAGCAGCCTCCAGGGGGCGGATACGCAGTATTTT. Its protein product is CASSLQGADTQYF.

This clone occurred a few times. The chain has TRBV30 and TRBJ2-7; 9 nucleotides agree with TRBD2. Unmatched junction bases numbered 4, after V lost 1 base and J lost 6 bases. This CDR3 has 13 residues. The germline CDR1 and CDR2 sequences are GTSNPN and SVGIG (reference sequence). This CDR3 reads CAWSEGLAGEQYF. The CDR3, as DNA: TGTGCCTGGAGTGAGGGACTAGCTGGCGAGCAGTACTTC.

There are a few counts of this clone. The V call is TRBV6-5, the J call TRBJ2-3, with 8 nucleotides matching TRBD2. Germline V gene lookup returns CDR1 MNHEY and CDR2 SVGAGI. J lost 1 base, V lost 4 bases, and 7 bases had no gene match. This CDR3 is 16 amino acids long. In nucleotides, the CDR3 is TGTGCCAGCAGTTCCCCCCCGGGGGGGGGCACAGATACGCAGTATTTT. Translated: CASSSPPGGGTDTQYF.

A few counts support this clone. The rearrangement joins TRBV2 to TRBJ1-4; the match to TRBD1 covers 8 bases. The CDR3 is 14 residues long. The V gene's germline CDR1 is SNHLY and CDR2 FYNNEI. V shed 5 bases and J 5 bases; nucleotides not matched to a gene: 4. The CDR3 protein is CASSIRTGNEKLFF. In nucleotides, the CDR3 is TGTGCCAGCAGTATAAGGACAGGGAATGAAAAACTGTTTTTT.

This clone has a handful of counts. CDR3 nucleotides: TGTGCCAGCAGCCAAGAATTGACAGGGGGCGCAGATGGCTACACCTTC. This gives the protein CASSQELTGGADGYTF. This rearrangement joins TRBV14 to TRBJ1-2, with 10 bases aligning to TRBD1. This CDR3 region has 16 residues. Trimming removed 0 bases from V and 6 bases from J; junction bases left unmatched: 7. Germline V gene sequence: CDR1 SGHDN, CDR2 FVKESK.

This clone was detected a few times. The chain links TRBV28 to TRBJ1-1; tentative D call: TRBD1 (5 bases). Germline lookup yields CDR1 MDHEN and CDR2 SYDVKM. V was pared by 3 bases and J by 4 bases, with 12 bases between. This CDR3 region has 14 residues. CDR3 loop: CASSLRPGGTEAFF. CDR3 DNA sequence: TGTGCCAGCAGTTTGAGGCCGGGGGGCACTGAAGCTTTCTTT.

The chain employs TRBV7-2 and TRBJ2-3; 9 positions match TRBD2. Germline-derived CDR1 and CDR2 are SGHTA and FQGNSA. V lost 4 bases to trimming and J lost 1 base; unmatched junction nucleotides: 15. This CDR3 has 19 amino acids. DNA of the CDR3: TGTGCCAGCAGCTCTTCCGCGGGGGGGGCCGTACGGGGCACAGATACGCAGTATTTT. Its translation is CASSSSAGGAVRGTDTQYF.

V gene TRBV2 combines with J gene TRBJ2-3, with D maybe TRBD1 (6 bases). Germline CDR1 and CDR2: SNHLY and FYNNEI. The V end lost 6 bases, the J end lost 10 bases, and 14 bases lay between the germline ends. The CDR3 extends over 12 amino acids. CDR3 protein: CASSVQGAAQYF. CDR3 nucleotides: TGTGCCAGCAGCGTACAGGGTGCGGCGCAGTATTTT.

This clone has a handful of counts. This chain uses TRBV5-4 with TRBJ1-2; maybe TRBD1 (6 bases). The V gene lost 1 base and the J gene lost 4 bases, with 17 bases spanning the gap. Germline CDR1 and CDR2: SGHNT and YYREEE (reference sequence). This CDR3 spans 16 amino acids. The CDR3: CASSLRAGAQGYGYTF. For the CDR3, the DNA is TGTGCCAGCAGCTTGCGGGCAGGGGCGCAGGGCTATGGCTACACCTTC.

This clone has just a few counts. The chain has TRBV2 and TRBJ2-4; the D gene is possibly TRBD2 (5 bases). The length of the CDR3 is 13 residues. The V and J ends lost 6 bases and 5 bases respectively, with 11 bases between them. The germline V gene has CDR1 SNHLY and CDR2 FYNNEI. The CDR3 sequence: CASREDFENIQYF. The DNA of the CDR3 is TGTGCCAGCAGGGAGGATTTTGAAAACATTCAGTACTTC.

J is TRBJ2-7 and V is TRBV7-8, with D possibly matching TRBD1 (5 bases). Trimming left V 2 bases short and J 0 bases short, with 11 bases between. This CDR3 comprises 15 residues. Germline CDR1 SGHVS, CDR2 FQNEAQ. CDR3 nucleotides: TGTGCCAGCAGCTTAAAGCGCGACAGCTCCTACGAGCAGTACTTC. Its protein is CASSLKRDSSYEQYF.